The 30 T cell receptor beta chains listed next were all sequenced from one sample in a study of CD8 T cells in ankylosing spondylitis. TCRdb re-analysed the 5' RACE reads in MiXCR, keeping a single row per CDR3 protein. The sample contains tens of thousands of distinct CDR3 sequences, roughly 9.6% of which appear only once. The specimen sequenced was blood, either unsorted or a sorted T cell fraction (not recorded which). The source of these receptors is a male donor with ankylosing spondylitis or in good health (not recorded which).

At least ten counts were recorded for this clonotype. The chain recombines TRBV12-3 or TRBV12-4 with TRBJ1-6, with D maybe TRBD1 (6 bases). V shed 2 bases and J shed 11 bases, with 16 bases lying between them. This CDR3 has 15 amino acids. The chain's CDR3 is CASSLMARGGPPLHF. The DNA for the CDR3 is TGTGCCAGCAGTTTAATGGCCAGGGGTGGCCCACCCCTCCACTTT.

In this sample, this clonotype turned up many times. The chain employs TRBV18 and TRBJ1-5, with 9 positions matching TRBD1. This CDR3 has 15 residues. J lost 5 bases, V lost 3 bases, and 5 bases had no gene match. The germline CDR1 and CDR2 sequences are KGHSH and LQKENI. The CDR3 DNA sequence: TGTGCCAGCTCACCCGGACAGGGGTTCGATCAGCCCCAGCATTTT. Its translation is CASSPGQGFDQPQHF. The entire variable domain, with the rest obtained from reference TRBV18 and TRBJ1-5, is as follows: NAGVMQNPRHLVRRRGQEARLRCSPMKGHSHVYWYRQLPEEGLKFMVYLQKENIIDESGMPKERFSAEFPKEGPSILRIQQVVRGDSAAYFCASSPGQGFDQPQHFGDGTRLSIL.

V and J are TRBV3-1 and TRBJ2-3; D remains ambiguous. Germline-derived CDR1 and CDR2 are LGHDT and YNNKEL (reference sequence). Trimming removed 0 bases from V and 5 bases from J, with 12 bases in between. The CDR3 has 15 residues. The CDR3 here is CASSQDPGPGDTQYF. The CDR3 DNA reads as TGTGCCAGCAGCCAAGATCCCGGACCCGGAGATACGCAGTATTTT.

This clonotype was observed at least ten times. CDR3 in amino acids: CTSRGPNTEAFF. The CDR3 DNA sequence: TGCACGAGCCGGGGGCCGAACACTGAAGCTTTCTTT. J is TRBJ1-1 and V is TRBV20-1, with TRBD1 as a possible D gene (6 bases). The CDR3 is made up of 12 amino acids. The germline V gene has CDR1 DFQATT and CDR2 SNEGSKA (reference sequence).

In its sample, this clonotype was seen many times. V is TRBV5-1 and J is TRBJ2-7; D call uncertain. Trimming stripped 0 bases from V and 3 bases from J, with 10 bases between. The CDR3 contains 14 residues. Germline assignment: CDR1 SGHRS and CDR2 YFSETQ. This chain's CDR3 is CASSLDPSGYEQYF. In nucleotides, the CDR3 is TGCGCCAGCAGCTTGGATCCCAGTGGCTACGAGCAGTACTTC.

This clonotype showed up many times. CDR3 in DNA: TGCGCCAGCAGCTTGCAGGGGGACAACACTGAAGCTTTCTTT. Encoded protein: CASSLQGDNTEAFF. The V and J genes are TRBV5-1 and TRBJ1-1; 7 bases fit TRBD1. The length of the CDR3 is 14 residues. Germline CDR1 is SGHRS and CDR2 is YFSETQ. With 1 base clipped from V and 2 bases from J, the junction kept 2 bases outside the gene matches.

This clonotype is medium-sized. This chain links TRBV6-2 or TRBV6-3 with TRBJ2-5; 8 positions match TRBD1. CDR3 length: 15 amino acids. J lost 5 bases, V lost 1 base, and 6 bases had no gene match. Germline CDR1 MNHEY, CDR2 SVGEGT. The CDR3 nucleotides are TGTGCCAGCAGTTACTTTGGACAGGGAGAGGAGACCCAGTACTTC. As protein: CASSYFGQGEETQYF.

A word on this clonotype: A clone one base away is much larger, so this may be a read error. The V and J genes are TRBV5-1 and TRBJ2-3; D is possibly TRBD1 (6 bases). CDR3 length: 14 amino acids. From germline, CDR1 is SGHRS and CDR2 YFSETQ. The CDR3 loop reads CTSSQGTPGDTQYF. In nucleotides, the CDR3 is TGCACCAGCAGCCAAGGGACACCCGGGGATACGCAGTATTTT.

The chain carries TRBV2 and TRBJ2-7; 12 nucleotides align to TRBD1. The J segment lost 2 bases and the V segment lost 8 bases, leaving 4 bases of the junction unmatched. The CDR3 length is 14 residues. Germline V gene sequence: CDR1 SNHLY, CDR2 FYNNEI. This CDR3 reads CASGRDRGPYEQYF. The DNA of the CDR3 is TGTGCCAGCGGCCGGGACAGGGGGCCCTACGAGCAGTACTTC.

Ten or more counts support this clonotype. The chain links TRBV20-1 to TRBJ2-1; 8 bases match TRBD1. CDR1 is DFQATT, CDR2 SNEGSKA, per germline (reference sequence). The CDR3 runs 15 residues. After removal of 3 bases from V and 5 bases from J, the junction contained 9 bases not matched to a gene. The CDR3 loop is CSASRWQGADNEQFF. DNA of the CDR3: TGCAGTGCTAGTAGGTGGCAGGGGGCCGACAATGAGCAGTTCTTC.

In its sample, this clonotype is medium-sized. DNA for the CDR3: TGCAGTGCCATACCCCCTTCTGGGCAAACCTACGAGCAGTACTTC. It codes for CSAIPPSGQTYEQYF. The V and J genes are TRBV20-1 and TRBJ2-7; no clear D gene. The V gene lost 6 bases and the J gene lost 2 bases, with 20 bases spanning the gap. This CDR3 comprises 15 residues. Germline V CDR1 and CDR2: DFQATT, SNEGSKA (reference sequence).

This clonotype was picked up many times. The chain combines TRBV5-1 with TRBJ2-1; 8 positions match TRBD2. The germline CDR1 and CDR2 sequences are SGHRS and YFSETQ. Unmatched junction bases numbered 12, after V lost 4 bases and J lost 9 bases. There are 15 residues in the CDR3. CDR3 in amino acids: CASSDGSGVGFEQFF. CDR3 sequence (DNA): TGCGCCAGCAGCGACGGTAGCGGGGTGGGGTTTGAGCAGTTCTTC.

This clonotype has at least ten counts. The chain couples TRBV2 to TRBJ1-5, with D possibly matching TRBD1 (5 bases). The CDR3 consists of 13 residues. Looked up from germline, CDR1 is SNHLY and CDR2 is FYNNEI. V lost 7 bases, J lost 2 bases, and 9 bases lay in between. The CDR3 region has the DNA TGTGCCAGCACTGGGGACGGCAATCAGCCCCAGCATTTT. Amino acid sequence: CASTGDGNQPQHF.

This clonotype was seen ten or more times. The chain joins TRBV3-1 to TRBJ2-1, with D unclear. This CDR3 has 13 residues. Per germline, CDR1 LGHDT and CDR2 YNNKEL (reference sequence). V gave up 0 bases and J gave up 10 bases, with 10 bases separating them. CDR3 protein: CASSQDSRKEQFF. The CDR3 nucleotides read TGTGCCAGCAGCCAAGATTCGAGGAAGGAGCAGTTCTTC.

V and J are TRBV7-2 and TRBJ2-4; D is unclear. Trimming pared 5 bases from V and 7 bases from J, leaving 9 bases between. The V gene's germline CDR1 is SGHTA and CDR2 FQGNSA. This CDR3 is built from 12 residues. The CDR3 is CASSPGVNIQYF. For the CDR3, the DNA is TGTGCCAGCAGCCCGGGCGTTAACATTCAGTACTTC. Complete variable domain (other parts from reference TRBV7-2 and TRBJ2-4): GAGVSQSPSNKVTEKGKDVELRCDPISGHTALYWYRQSLGQGLEFLIYFQGNSAPDKSGLPSDRFSAERTGGSVSTLTIQRTQQEDSAVYLCASSPGVNIQYFGAGTRLSVL.

V and J are TRBV5-1 and TRBJ2-5; TRBD2 aligns across 8 bases. J lost 4 bases, V lost 4 bases, and 6 bases had no gene match. Germline V gives CDR1 SGHRS, CDR2 YFSETQ. The CDR3 is 14 amino acids. The CDR3 DNA reads as TGCGCCAGCAGCCCCGGGACTAGAGGAGAGACCCAGTACTTC. Its translation: CASSPGTRGETQYF.

The sample holds many counts of this clonotype. This rearrangement joins TRBV5-1 to TRBJ1-1; perhaps TRBD1 as D (5 bases). The CDR3 is 15 amino acids. CDR1 and CDR2 (germline): SGHRS, YFSETQ. Between the trimmed V and J ends, which lost 2 bases and 4 bases, there was a span of 15 bases. CDR3 amino acids: CASSLMGPGGTEAFF. The CDR3, as DNA: TGCGCCAGCAGCTTAATGGGGCCCGGGGGCACTGAAGCTTTCTTT.

This clonotype has at least ten counts. This chain links TRBV12-3 or TRBV12-4 with TRBJ2-3; the match to TRBD2 covers 11 bases. The CDR3 sequence is 15 residues long. Germline trimming cut 6 bases from V and 7 bases from J; bases unmatched to any gene: 9. CDR3 nucleotide sequence: TGTGCCAGCAGCCCTAGCGGGGGGCCCCCCTATACGCAGTATTTT. Translation: CASSPSGGPPYTQYF.

J is TRBJ2-5 and V is TRBV7-9, with D possibly TRBD1 on 5 matching bases. V dropped 3 bases and J dropped 5 bases, with 7 bases sitting between them. The V gene's germline CDR1 is SEHNR and CDR2 FQNEAQ (reference sequence). The CDR3 contains 12 residues. CDR3 residues: CASSFSGETQYF. The CDR3 DNA reads as TGTGCCAGCAGCTTTTCAGGGGAGACCCAGTACTTC.

This clonotype appeared many times. The chain joins TRBV5-6 to TRBJ1-4; unclear D gene. V lost 2 bases to trimming and J lost 0 bases, with 5 bases between them. Germline values: CDR1 SGHDT, CDR2 YYEEEE. This CDR3 is 14 amino acids long. The CDR3 DNA is TGTGCCAGCAGCTTAGGTGCAACTAATGAAAAACTGTTTTTT. This sequence encodes CASSLGATNEKLFF.

This clonotype was seen only a few times. The V and J genes are TRBV11-3 and TRBJ2-2; TRBD1 matches 7 bases. The J segment lost 4 bases and the V segment lost 3 bases, leaving 5 bases of the junction unmatched. Looked up from germline, CDR1 is SGHNT and CDR2 is YENEEA. The CDR3 has 15 amino acids. Here the CDR3 DNA reads TGTGCCAGCAGCTTGGAGACAGGGATCACCGGGGAGCTGTTTTTT. Its protein product is CASSLETGITGELFF.

The V call is TRBV12-3 or TRBV12-4, the J call TRBJ1-3; D is ambiguous. This CDR3 has 13 residues. The CDR3 is CAVRKSSGNTIYF. The CDR3 DNA sequence: TGTGCAGTTCGGAAGAGCTCTGGAAACACCATATATTTT.

This clonotype was observed a handful of times. CDR3 sequence (DNA): TGTGCCAGCAGTAGGACCGCTCGCTATGGCTACACCTTC. This gives the protein CASSRTARYGYTF. J is TRBJ1-2 and V is TRBV12-3 or TRBV12-4; D not certain. The CDR3 loop spans 13 amino acids. The V gene lost 5 bases and the J gene lost 4 bases, with 11 bases spanning the gap.

Many counts were recorded for this clonotype. A read error may produce the germline difference seen at one junction end. The chain has TRBV5-1 and TRBJ2-7; unclear D gene. Germline V gives CDR1 SGHRS, CDR2 YFSETQ. CDR3 length: 15 residues. CDR3 region: CASSLRSNQAYEQYF. The CDR3 bases are TGCGCCAGCAGCTTGCGTTCAAACCAAGCCTACGAGCAGTATTTC.

The chain recombines TRBV29-1 with TRBJ1-1; D is unresolved. Per germline, CDR1 SQVTM and CDR2 ANQGSEA. This CDR3 spans 13 amino acids. The V end lost 6 bases, the J end lost 8 bases, and 19 bases lay between the germline ends. The CDR3 is CSVTLQSRVEAFF. In DNA, the CDR3 is TGCAGCGTCACTTTACAATCGCGGGTCGAAGCTTTCTTT.

This clonotype was detected a few times. The chain uses TRBV5-6 and TRBJ2-7; 7 bases agree with TRBD2. Germline V gene lookup returns CDR1 SGHDT and CDR2 YYEEEE. This CDR3 is built from 14 residues. J lost 0 bases, V lost 4 bases, and 4 bases had no gene match. The CDR3 region has the DNA TGTGCCAGCAGCCAGGGAGGGAACTCCTACGAGCAGTACTTC. It yields the protein CASSQGGNSYEQYF.

The rearrangement links TRBV5-1 to TRBJ1-1; 7 nucleotides match TRBD1. V gave up 0 bases and J gave up 2 bases; unmatched junction bases: 7. Germline assignment: CDR1 SGHRS and CDR2 YFSETQ. The CDR3 contains 16 residues. This CDR3 reads CASSLAVGTVNTEAFF. CDR3 nucleotide sequence: TGCGCCAGCAGCTTGGCGGTAGGGACAGTAAACACTGAAGCTTTCTTT.

At least ten counts were recorded for this clonotype. CDR3 nucleotide sequence: TGTGCCAGCAGCCCGGACAGCTATGGCTACACCTTC. It translates to CASSPDSYGYTF. This rearrangement joins TRBV11-1 to TRBJ1-2, with TRBD1 as a possible D gene (6 bases). Germline V gene sequence: CDR1 SGHAT, CDR2 FQDESV (reference sequence). This CDR3 comprises 12 residues. Trimming left V 5 bases short and J 4 bases short, with 8 bases between.

This clonotype was observed at least ten times. V and J are TRBV20-1 and TRBJ1-1; no definite D call. Germline CDR1 and CDR2: DFQATT and SNEGSKA (reference sequence). There are 11 residues in the CDR3. V was cut by 3 bases and J by 0 bases, with 2 bases left in between. The CDR3 DNA reads as TGCAGTGCTAGGGTGAACACTGAAGCTTTCTTT. Protein sequence: CSARVNTEAFF.

This clonotype was found many times. This rearrangement joins TRBV5-1 to TRBJ2-7, with 10 bases that match TRBD1. The CDR3 runs to 14 residues. The V and J ends lost 4 bases and 2 bases, in that order; junction bases with no gene match: 3. The germline gives CDR1 SGHRS, CDR2 YFSETQ. This CDR3 reads CASSHGQGAYEQYF. Here the CDR3 DNA reads TGCGCCAGCAGCCACGGACAGGGGGCCTACGAGCAGTACTTC.